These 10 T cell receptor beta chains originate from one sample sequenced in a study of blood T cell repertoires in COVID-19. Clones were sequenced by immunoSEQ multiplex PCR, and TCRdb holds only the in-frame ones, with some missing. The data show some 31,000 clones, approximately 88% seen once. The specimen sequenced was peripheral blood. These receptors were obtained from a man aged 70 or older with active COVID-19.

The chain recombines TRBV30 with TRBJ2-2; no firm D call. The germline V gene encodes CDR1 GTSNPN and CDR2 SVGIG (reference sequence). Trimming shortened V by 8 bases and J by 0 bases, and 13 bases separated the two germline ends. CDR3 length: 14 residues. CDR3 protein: CALRSAANTGELFF. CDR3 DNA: TGTGCCCTACGTAGTGCGGCGAACACCGGGGAGCTGTTTTTT.

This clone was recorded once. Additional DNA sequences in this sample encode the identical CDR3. CDR3 coding DNA: TGTGCCAGCAGCTCGACAGGTTCACACGAGCAGTACTTC. Protein sequence: CASSSTGSHEQYF. The chain couples TRBV6-2 or TRBV6-3 to TRBJ2-7, with TRBD1 as a possible D gene (6 bases). Trimming shortened V by 6 bases and J by 5 bases, and 14 bases separated the two germline ends. The germline V gene encodes CDR1 MNHEY and CDR2 SVGEGT. The CDR3 is made up of 13 amino acids.

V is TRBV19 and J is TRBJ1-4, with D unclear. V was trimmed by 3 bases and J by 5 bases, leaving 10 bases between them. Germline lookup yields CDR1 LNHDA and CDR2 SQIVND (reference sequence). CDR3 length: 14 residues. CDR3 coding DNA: TGTGCCAGTAGTATGAGAACTATCAATGAAAAACTGTTTTTT. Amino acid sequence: CASSMRTINEKLFF.

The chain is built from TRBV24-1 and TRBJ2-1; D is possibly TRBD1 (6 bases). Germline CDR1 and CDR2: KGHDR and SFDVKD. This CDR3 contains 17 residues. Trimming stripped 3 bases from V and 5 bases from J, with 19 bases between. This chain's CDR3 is CATSDRPPGQINNEQFF. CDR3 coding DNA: TGTGCCACCAGTGATAGACCCCCAGGACAGATAAACAATGAGCAGTTCTTC.

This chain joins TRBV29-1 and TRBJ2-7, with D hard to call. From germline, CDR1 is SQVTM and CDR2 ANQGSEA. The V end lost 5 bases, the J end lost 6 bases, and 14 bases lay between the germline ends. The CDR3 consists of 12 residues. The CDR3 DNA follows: TGCAGCGTTCGGGTGTCCTTCGGCGAGCAGTACTTC. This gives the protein CSVRVSFGEQYF.

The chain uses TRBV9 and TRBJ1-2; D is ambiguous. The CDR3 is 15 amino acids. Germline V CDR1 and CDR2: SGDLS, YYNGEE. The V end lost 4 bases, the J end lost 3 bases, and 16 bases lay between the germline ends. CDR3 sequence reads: CASSPRPQPDYGYTF. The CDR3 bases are TGTGCCAGCAGCCCCAGGCCCCAACCGGACTATGGCTACACCTTC.

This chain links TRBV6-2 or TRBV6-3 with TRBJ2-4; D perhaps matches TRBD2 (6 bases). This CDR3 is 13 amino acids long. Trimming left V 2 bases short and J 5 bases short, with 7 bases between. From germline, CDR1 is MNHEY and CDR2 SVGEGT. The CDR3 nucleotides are TGTGCCAGCAGTTACGGCGGGGAAAACATTCAGTACTTC. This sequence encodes CASSYGGENIQYF.

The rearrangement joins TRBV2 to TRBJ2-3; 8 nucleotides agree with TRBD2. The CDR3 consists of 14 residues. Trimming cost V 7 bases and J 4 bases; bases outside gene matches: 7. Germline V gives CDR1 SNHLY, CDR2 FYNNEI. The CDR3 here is CASTREGLSDTQYF. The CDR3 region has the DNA TGTGCCAGCACTCGGGAGGGCTTGTCAGATACGCAGTATTTT.

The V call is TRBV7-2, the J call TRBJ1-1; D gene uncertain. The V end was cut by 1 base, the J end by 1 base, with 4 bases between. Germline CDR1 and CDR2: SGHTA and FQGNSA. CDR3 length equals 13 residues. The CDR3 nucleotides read TGTGCCAGCAGCTTAGGCGAGAACACTGAAGCTTTCTTT. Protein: CASSLGENTEAFF.

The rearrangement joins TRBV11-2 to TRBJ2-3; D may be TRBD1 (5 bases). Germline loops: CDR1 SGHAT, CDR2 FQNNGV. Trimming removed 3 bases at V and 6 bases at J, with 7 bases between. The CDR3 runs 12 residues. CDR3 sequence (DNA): TGTGCCAGCAGCTTTCAGGGCGATACGCAGTATTTT. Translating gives CASSFQGDTQYF.